The T cell receptor beta chain described here comes from a study of cytomegalovirus exposure and HLA in healthy donors. Study-wide points: Most CMV-associated TCR beta chains appeared HLA-restricted in a later analysis. As a later analysis showed, a missense DCLRE1C variant was linked to trimming of TCR beta V- and J-genes. The study had only CMV serostatus as immune exposure information. Confirmation was obtained in vitro that a few CMV-associated chains are specific for CMV antigens.

Germline V gene data show CDR1 as GTSNPN and CDR2 as SVGIG (reference sequence). The CDR3 totals 13 residues. V shed 0 bases and J shed 2 bases, with 8 bases lying between them. With respect to this clone: Its specificity is unknown.

Primers: 60 Vbeta forward and 13 Jbeta reverse. Clones were sequenced by immunoSEQ multiplex PCR, and TCRdb holds only the in-frame ones, with some missing. This table has approximately 180,000 clones, more than 60% appearing once. This sequence originates from a woman in her twenties or thirties in good health and CMV-seropositive. The chain links TRBV30 to TRBJ2-7; D gene unclear. Material for sequencing was PBMCs. The CDR3 here is CAWSVQSAYEQYF. CDR3 sequence (DNA): TGTGCCTGGAGTGTACAGTCGGCCTACGAGCAGTACTTC.